The entry below gives a single T cell receptor beta chain sequence along with its context. Germline CDR1 SGHNT, CDR2 YYREEE (reference sequence). This CDR3 contains 16 residues. Trimming removed 0 bases from V and 2 bases from J; junction bases left unmatched: 6. This entry belongs to a study of shared clonotypes between healthy human individuals. Genomic DNA of every subset was divided equally among multiple immunoSEQ plates. Every unsorted PBMC PCR replicate was loaded with about 300 ng DNA, approximately 30,000 T cell genomes. TCRdb's table, derived via immunoSEQ multiplex PCR, lists solely in-frame clones and lacks some. In the table there are some 470,000 clones, 75% to 85% of which are singletons.

The sequencing sample was made of PBMCs. The sequence was collected from a middle-aged woman in good health. Some clones in this sample may be carry-over from other donors' samples. The chain uses TRBV5-4 and TRBJ2-3; 7 bases agree with TRBD2. CDR3 in DNA: TGTGCCAGCAGCTTGGCGGGAGGTATGTCCACAGATACGCAGTATTTT. Protein sequence: CASSLAGGMSTDTQYF.